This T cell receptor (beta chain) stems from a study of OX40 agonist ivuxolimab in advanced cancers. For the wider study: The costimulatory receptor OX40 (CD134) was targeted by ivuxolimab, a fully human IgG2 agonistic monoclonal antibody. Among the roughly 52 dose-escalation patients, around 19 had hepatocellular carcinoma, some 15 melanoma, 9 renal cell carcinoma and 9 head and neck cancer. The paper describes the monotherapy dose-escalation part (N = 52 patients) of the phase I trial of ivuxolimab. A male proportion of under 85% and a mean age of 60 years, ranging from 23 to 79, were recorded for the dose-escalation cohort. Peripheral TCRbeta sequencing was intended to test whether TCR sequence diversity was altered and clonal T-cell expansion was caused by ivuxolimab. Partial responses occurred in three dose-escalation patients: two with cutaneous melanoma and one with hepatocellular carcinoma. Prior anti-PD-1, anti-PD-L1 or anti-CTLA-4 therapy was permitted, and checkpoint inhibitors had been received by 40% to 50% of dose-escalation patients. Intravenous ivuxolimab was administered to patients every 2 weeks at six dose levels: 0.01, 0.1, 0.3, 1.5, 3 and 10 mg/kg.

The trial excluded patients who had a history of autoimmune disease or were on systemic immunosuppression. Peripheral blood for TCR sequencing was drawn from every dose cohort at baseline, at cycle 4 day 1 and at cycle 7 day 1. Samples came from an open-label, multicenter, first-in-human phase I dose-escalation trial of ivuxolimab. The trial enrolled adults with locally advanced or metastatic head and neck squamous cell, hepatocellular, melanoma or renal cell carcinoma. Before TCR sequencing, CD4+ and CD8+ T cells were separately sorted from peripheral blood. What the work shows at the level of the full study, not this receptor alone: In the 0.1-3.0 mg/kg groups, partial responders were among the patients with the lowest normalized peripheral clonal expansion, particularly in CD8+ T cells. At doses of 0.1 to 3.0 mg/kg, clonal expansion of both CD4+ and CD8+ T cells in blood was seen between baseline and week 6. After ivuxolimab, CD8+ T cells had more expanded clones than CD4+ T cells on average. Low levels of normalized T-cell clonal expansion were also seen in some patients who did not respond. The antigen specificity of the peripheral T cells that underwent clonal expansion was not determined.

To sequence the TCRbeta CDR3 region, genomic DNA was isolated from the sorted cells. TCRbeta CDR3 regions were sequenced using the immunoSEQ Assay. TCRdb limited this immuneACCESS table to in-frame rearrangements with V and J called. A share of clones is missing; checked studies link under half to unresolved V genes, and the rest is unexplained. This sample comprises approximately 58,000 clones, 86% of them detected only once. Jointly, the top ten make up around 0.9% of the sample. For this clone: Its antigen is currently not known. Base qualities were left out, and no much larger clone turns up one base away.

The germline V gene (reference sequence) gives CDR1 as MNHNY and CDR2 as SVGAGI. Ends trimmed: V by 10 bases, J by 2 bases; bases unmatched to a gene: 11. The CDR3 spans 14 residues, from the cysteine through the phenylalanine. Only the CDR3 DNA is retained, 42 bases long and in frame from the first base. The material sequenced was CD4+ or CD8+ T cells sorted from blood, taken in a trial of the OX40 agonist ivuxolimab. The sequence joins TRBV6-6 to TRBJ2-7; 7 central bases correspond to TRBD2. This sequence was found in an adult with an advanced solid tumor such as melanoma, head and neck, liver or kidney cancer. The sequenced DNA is TGTGCCACCCGGTGGGAGGGGTCGACCTACGAGCAGTACTTC. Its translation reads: CATRWEGSTYEQYF.